This T cell receptor beta chain stems from a study of OX40 agonist ivuxolimab in advanced cancers. Background on the study: Intravenous ivuxolimab at 0.01 to 10 mg/kg was given to patients every 2 weeks. Antecedent anti-PD-1, anti-PD-L1 or anti-CTLA-4 therapy was permissible, with 40% having received some.

Germline CDR1 MGHRA, CDR2 YSYEKL. Germline trimming cut 3 bases from V and 5 bases from J; bases unmatched to any gene: 3. The CDR3 sequence is 14 residues long. Assay: immunoSEQ multiplex PCR; the TCRdb copy retains only in-frame clones and omits some. Altogether 81,000 or so clones are present, about 90% being singletons, with the ten largest covering 8.4%. This rearrangement joins TRBV4-1 to TRBJ1-5; 8 positions match TRBD1. This specimen consisted of CD4+ or CD8+ T cells sorted from blood, obtained in a trial of the OX40 agonist ivuxolimab. This TCR came from an adult with an advanced solid tumor such as melanoma, head and neck, liver or kidney cancer. The CDR3 sequence: CASSQGTGYQPQHF. CDR3 coding DNA: TGCGCCAGCAGCCAGGGGACAGGTTATCAGCCCCAGCATTTT.